The next 6 T cell receptor beta chains were all read from a single sample in a study of cytomegalovirus exposure and HLA in healthy donors. PCR was performed using 60 Vbeta and 13 Jbeta primers. Libraries were prepared by immunoSEQ multiplex PCR; TCRdb keeps only in-frame clonotypes and omits some of them. In total, the table holds tens of thousands of clones. Sequencing was performed on PBMCs. These receptors all come from a man aged 30 to 39 in good health and CMV-seropositive.

This chain uses TRBV12-5 with TRBJ1-2, with 7 bases fitting TRBD1. Trimming cost V 3 bases and J 5 bases; bases outside gene matches: 6. The CDR3 extends over 14 amino acids. Germline V gives CDR1 LGHNT, CDR2 FRNRAP. The CDR3 loop is CASGLDRVKYGYTF. DNA for the CDR3: TGTGCTAGTGGTTTAGACAGGGTAAAGTATGGCTACACCTTC.

The chain links TRBV12-5 to TRBJ2-1; perhaps TRBD1 as D (5 bases). This CDR3 is 15 amino acids long. The germline V and J ends were trimmed by 7 bases and 5 bases, with 18 bases remaining between them. Per germline, CDR1 LGHNT and CDR2 FRNRAP. CDR3 loop: CASVGQGSRDNEQFF. The CDR3 DNA sequence: TGTGCTAGTGTGGGGCAGGGAAGTCGGGACAATGAGCAGTTCTTC.

The V gene is TRBV10-3, the J gene TRBJ1-5; 8 positions match TRBD1. V shed 7 bases, J shed 7 bases, and the junction held 9 bases outside the gene matches. The CDR3 extends over 14 amino acids. CDR1 is ENHRY, CDR2 SYGVKD, per germline. DNA for the CDR3: TGTGCCATCACTTCGGACAGGGATACACAGCCCCAGCATTTT. Translation: CAITSDRDTQPQHF.

This sequence joins TRBV5-1 and TRBJ2-1; D gene unclear. The germline CDR1 and CDR2 sequences are SGHRS and YFSETQ. Trimming cost V 0 bases and J 4 bases, with 5 bases left between them. The CDR3 loop spans 13 amino acids. CDR3 sequence (DNA): TGCGCCAGCAGCTTGGTTCAGTACAATGAGCAGTTCTTC. It translates to CASSLVQYNEQFF.

The genes are TRBV30 and TRBJ1-5, with a tentative D call TRBD1 (6 bases). The V gene's germline CDR1 is GTSNPN and CDR2 SVGIG (reference sequence). Trimming removed 4 bases at V and 8 bases at J, with 15 bases between. The CDR3 has 13 residues. The CDR3 DNA reads as TGTGCCTGGACCCCGGACCCAGGGGAGCCCCAGCATTTT. This gives the protein CAWTPDPGEPQHF. The full variable domain, its missing parts supplied by reference TRBV30 and TRBJ1-5, is SQTIHQWPATLVQPVGSPLSLECTVEGTSNPNLYWYRQAAGRGLQLLFYSVGIGQISSEVPQNLSASRPQDRQFILSSKKLLLSDSGFYLCAWTPDPGEPQHFGDGTRLSIL.

This chain links TRBV2 with TRBJ1-2; D gene ambiguous. The CDR3 runs to 13 residues. V lost 6 bases and J lost 5, with 13 bases in between. Germline CDR1 and CDR2: SNHLY and FYNNEI. In DNA form, the CDR3 reads TGTGCCAGCAGGCCCAGGTTTGAGTATGGCTACACCTTC. The encoded protein is CASRPRFEYGYTF.